This T cell receptor beta chain was identified during a study of T cell changes during pregnancy in multiple sclerosis (dated by TCRdb to the late 2010s). In terms of the full investigation: The study examined how the T cell repertoire changed over the course of pregnancy in women with multiple sclerosis.

Regarding this clone: Its antigen remains undetermined. Base quality data are lacking; no much larger clone is found one base away.

At the junction V is shortened by 8 bases and J by 4 bases; bases outside the gene matches: 4. CDR3 length: 12 amino acids, cysteine to phenylalanine. The DNA shown is the 36-base CDR3, in frame from base 1. Based on the germline V gene, the CDR1 and CDR2 sequences are KGHSH and LQKENI. Library preparation was by the immunoSEQ multiplex PCR assay. TCRdb took over this immuneACCESS table, retaining in-frame rearrangements with V and J assigned. Such tables are incomplete; in checked studies, under half of the missing clones stem from an unresolved V gene, and the remainder is unexplained. The sample table shows some 37,000 clones, and 88% are seen once. The biggest ten clones account for more than 0.95% of the sample.

This sequence was found in a female donor with multiple sclerosis, enrolled in a pregnancy study. The chain is assembled from TRBV18 and TRBJ2-7, with TRBD1 identical over 8 junction bases. The starting material was CD4+ T cells from peripheral blood mononuclear cells, obtained before pregnancy. CDR3 sequence: CASGGQGYEQYF. The DNA sequence follows: TGTGCCAGCGGCGGACAGGGTTACGAGCAGTACTTC.